Reported below is one T cell receptor (beta chain). The antigen is undetermined. V lost 9 bases and J lost 4; bases outside the gene matches: 7. The CDR3 has 13 amino acids. CDR1 is MGHDK and CDR2 is SYGVNS in the germline V gene. Produced via immunoSEQ multiplex PCR; TCRdb's table is partial and in-frame only. The sample lists tens of thousands of clones; around nine tenths were seen once. This sample is part of a study of OX40 agonist ivuxolimab in advanced cancers. Study information: Ivuxolimab, an agonistic anti-OX40 (CD134) antibody, was given to patients. Points from the study as a whole: Among some nonresponders, normalized T-cell clonal expansion was also low.

The specimen comprised CD4+ or CD8+ T cells sorted from blood, sampled in a trial of the OX40 agonist ivuxolimab. This receptor was identified in an adult with an advanced solid tumor such as melanoma, head and neck, liver or kidney cancer. The V and J genes are TRBV25-1 and TRBJ2-3; 7 bases are shared with TRBD1. The CDR3 bases are TGTGCCAGTGGGACAGATGGGGCAGATACGCAGTATTTT. Its protein product is CASGTDGADTQYF.